This TCR beta chain derives from a study of molecular identifiers for immune sequencing clone quantification. CDR1 is SQVTM and CDR2 is ANQGSEA in the germline V gene. The ends were cut back, 5 bases at V and 3 bases at J, with 18 bases in the middle. The CDR3 sequence is 15 residues long. Judged by abundance, this clonotype is medium-sized. Via MiXCR, TCRdb re-called the PCR reads, giving one row per CDR3 protein. The sample lists about 9,700 distinct CDR3 sequences, 15% to 20% seen once, with around 2.1% in the top ten. The rearrangement uses TRBV29-1 and TRBJ2-3; D possibly uses TRBD1 or TRBD2 (5 bases each). The TCR originated in a human donor in good health. Some libraries in this study had Jurkat cell RNA spiked in. Source material: naive CD8+ T cells from blood, with Jurkat cell RNA spiked in. As for subset: FACS-sorted CD8+CD4-CCR7+CD45RA+ naive T cells. In DNA, the CDR3 is TGCAGCGTTCGCCGGGACCTACTACAAACAGATACGCAGTATTTT. Translation gives CSVRRDLLQTDTQYF.